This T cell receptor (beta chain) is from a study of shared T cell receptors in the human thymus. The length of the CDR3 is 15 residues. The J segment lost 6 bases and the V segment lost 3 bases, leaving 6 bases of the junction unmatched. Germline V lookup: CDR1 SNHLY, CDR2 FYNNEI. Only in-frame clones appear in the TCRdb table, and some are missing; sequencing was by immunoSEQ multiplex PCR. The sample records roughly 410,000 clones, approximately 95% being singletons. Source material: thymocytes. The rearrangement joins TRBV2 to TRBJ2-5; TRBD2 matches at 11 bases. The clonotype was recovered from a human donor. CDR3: CASSDTSGSKKTQYF. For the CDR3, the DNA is TGTGCCAGCAGTGATACTAGCGGGAGTAAGAAGACCCAGTACTTC.